This entry lists 6 T cell receptor beta chains sequenced from one sample in a study of post-analysis software for immune sequencing data. General study findings and limits: With TRBV5-6, TRBV5-1 and TRBV20-1 included, about five TRBV segments were more frequent in patients than in controls.

Included in the TCR beta cDNA libraries were unique molecular identifiers. A single record per CDR3 protein comes from TCRdb applying MiXCR to the PCR reads. The sample includes roughly 800,000 distinct CDR3 sequences, roughly 27% seen only once; the top ten take around 0.55%. What these receptors recognize is not known. Sequences were obtained from blood. These receptors all stem from a girl aged 10-17 years with multiple sclerosis.

The chain recombines TRBV10-3 with TRBJ1-4; D possibly corresponds to TRBD1 (6 bases). Germline CDR1 and CDR2: ENHRY and SYGVKD. The CDR3 has 16 amino acids. V was cut by 0 bases and J by 5 bases, with 13 bases left in between. This chain's CDR3 is CAISESIGQLNEKLFF. The CDR3 nucleotides are TGTGCCATCAGTGAGTCGATCGGACAGCTAAATGAAAAACTGTTTTTT.

This clonotype appeared a few times. The J gene is TRBJ1-2, the V gene TRBV20-1; D gene unclear. Trimming stripped 3 bases from V and 8 bases from J, with 22 bases between. The CDR3 length is 15 residues. Germline CDR1 is DFQATT and CDR2 is SNEGSKA (reference sequence). Here the CDR3 reads CSASPHDGRKGGYTF. The CDR3 DNA is TGCAGTGCTAGCCCCCATGACGGCCGAAAAGGGGGCTACACCTTC.

The genes are TRBV5-1 and TRBJ1-2; D unresolved. V was pared by 4 bases and J by 7 bases, with 11 bases between. This CDR3 is 12 amino acids long. Germline-derived CDR1 and CDR2 are SGHRS and YFSETQ. In DNA form, the CDR3 reads TGCGCCAGCAGCGATGGACGACCTGGCTACACCTTC. It codes for CASSDGRPGYTF.

The chain links TRBV6-5 to TRBJ1-1; D is possibly TRBD1 (5 bases). With 0 bases removed from V and 11 bases from J, the gap between germline ends came to 16 bases. The CDR3 length is 14 residues. CDR1 is MNHEY, CDR2 SVGAGI, per germline. The CDR3 coding sequence is TGTGCCAGCAGTTACTCGATGCCGGGGGGTAATGCTTTCTTT. This sequence encodes CASSYSMPGGNAFF.

This clonotype was picked up a small number of times. The rearrangement joins TRBV2 to TRBJ1-5; 8 nucleotides match TRBD1. Germline V gene data show CDR1 as SNHLY and CDR2 as FYNNEI. The trim removed 7 bases at V and 7 bases at J, leaving 9 bases unmatched. The CDR3 is 14 amino acids. Written as DNA, the CDR3 is TGTGCCAGCACTCAAGGCAGGGGGCTCCAGCCCCAGCATTTT. Its protein product is CASTQGRGLQPQHF. The whole variable domain, remainder taken from reference TRBV2 and TRBJ1-5, is EPEVTQTPSHQVTQMGQEVILRCVPISNHLYFYWYRQILGQKVEFLVSFYNNEISEKSEIFDDQFSVERPDGSNFTLKIRSTKLEDSAMYFCASTQGRGLQPQHFGDGTRLSIL.

Only a few counts were recorded for this clonotype. The CDR3 region has the DNA TGCAGCGCCGGTCGAGTCCCCAATGAGCAGTTCTTC. Amino acids: CSAGRVPNEQFF. The V call is TRBV20-1, the J call TRBJ2-1; the D is unclear. CDR1 is DFQATT, CDR2 SNEGSKA, per germline (reference sequence). CDR3 size: 12 residues.